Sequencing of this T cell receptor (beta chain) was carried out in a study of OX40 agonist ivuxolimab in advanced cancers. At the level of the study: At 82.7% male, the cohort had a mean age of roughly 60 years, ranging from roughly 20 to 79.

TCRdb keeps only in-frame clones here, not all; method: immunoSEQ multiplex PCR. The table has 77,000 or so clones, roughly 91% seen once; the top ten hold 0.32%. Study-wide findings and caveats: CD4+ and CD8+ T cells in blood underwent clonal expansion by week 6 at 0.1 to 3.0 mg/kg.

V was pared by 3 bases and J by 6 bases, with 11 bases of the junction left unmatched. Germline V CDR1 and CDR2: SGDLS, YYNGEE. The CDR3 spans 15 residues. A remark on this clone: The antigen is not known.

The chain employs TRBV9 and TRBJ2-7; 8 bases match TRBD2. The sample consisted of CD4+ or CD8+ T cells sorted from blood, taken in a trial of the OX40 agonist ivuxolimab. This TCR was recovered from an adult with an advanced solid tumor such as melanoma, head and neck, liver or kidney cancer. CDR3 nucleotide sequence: TGTGCCAGCAGCGAGGGGGGGAGCGGGAGAGGCGAGCAGTACTTC. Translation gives CASSEGGSGRGEQYF.